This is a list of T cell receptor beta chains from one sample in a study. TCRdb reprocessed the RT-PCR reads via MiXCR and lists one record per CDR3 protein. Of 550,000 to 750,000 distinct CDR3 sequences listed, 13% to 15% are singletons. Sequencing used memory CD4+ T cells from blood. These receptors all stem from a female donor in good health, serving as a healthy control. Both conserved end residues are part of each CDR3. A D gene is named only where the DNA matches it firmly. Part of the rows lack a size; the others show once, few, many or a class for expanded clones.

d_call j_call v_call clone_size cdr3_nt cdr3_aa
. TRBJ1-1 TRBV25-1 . TGTGCCAGCGGACGGGGTCACACTGAAGCTTTCTTT CASGRGHTEAFF
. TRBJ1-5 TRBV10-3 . TGTGCCATCAGCTCGACAGGAGAGGGTCAGCCCCAGCATTTT CAISSTGEGQPQHF
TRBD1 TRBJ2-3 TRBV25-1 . TGTGCCAGCCGGGACAGGTACACAGATACGCAGTATTTT CASRDRYTDTQYF
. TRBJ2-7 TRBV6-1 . TGTGCCAGCAGTGAACGGCCGGGGTCAGCCTACGAGCAGTACTTC CASSERPGSAYEQYF
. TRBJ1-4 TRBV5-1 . TGCGCCAGCAGCTTGAACGGTATTTCAACTAATGAAAAACTGTTTTTT CASSLNGISTNEKLFF
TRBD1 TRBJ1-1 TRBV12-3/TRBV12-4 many TGTGCCAGCAACCGGGACAGAAACACTGAAGCTTTCTTT CASNRDRNTEAFF
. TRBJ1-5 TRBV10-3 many TGTGCCATCAGACAGGGCAATCAGCCCCAGCATTTT CAIRQGNQPQHF
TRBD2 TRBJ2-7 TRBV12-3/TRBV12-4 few TGTGCCAGCAGTTTCGGGGGGATCGGCGAGCAGTACTTC CASSFGGIGEQYF
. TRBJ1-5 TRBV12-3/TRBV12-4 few TGTGCCAGCAGCTGGGCAGGCGATAGCAATCAGCCCCAGCATTTT CASSWAGDSNQPQHF
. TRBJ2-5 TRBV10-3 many TGTGCCATCAGTGAGGGGCAGATAGAGACCCAGTACTTC CAISEGQIETQYF
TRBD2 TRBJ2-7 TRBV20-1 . TGCAGTGCTCGTGGACTAGCCCAGGTCTACGAGCAGTACTTC CSARGLAQVYEQYF
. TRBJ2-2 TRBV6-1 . TGTGCCACCGCCCGGGACTACACCGGGGAGCTGTTTTTT CATARDYTGELFF
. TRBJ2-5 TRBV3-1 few TGTGCCAGCAGCCGGGGGGACGAAGAGACCCAGTACTTC CASSRGDEETQYF
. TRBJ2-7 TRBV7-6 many TGTGCCAGCAGCTCCTTAATATACGAGCAGTACTTC CASSSLIYEQYF
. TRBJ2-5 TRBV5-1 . TGCGCCAGCCGAGACACTCTCTCCCAAGAGACCCAGTACTTC CASRDTLSQETQYF
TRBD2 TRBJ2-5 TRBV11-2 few TGTGCCAGCAGCCCTCCACCCGGACTAGCGGGGCAAGAGACCCAGTACTTC CASSPPPGLAGQETQYF
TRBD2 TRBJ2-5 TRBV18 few TGTGCCAGCTCACCACAGGCTAGCGGGAGAAAGACCCAGTACTTC CASSPQASGRKTQYF
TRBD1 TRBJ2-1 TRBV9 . TGTGCCAGCAGCCCGCGGACAGGGAACCATGAGCAGTTCTTC CASSPRTGNHEQFF